The present T cell receptor (beta chain) was sequenced within a study of blood T cell repertoires in COVID-19. The wider study: Acute-phase and convalescent COVID-19 samples originated in the United States, Italy and Spain. PBMCs, B-cell-depleted T cells, or T cells provided the cDNA or gDNA that made up the material.

Original data processing: Counts of nucleated cells, estimated from reference gene primer amplification, were obtained. TCRdb keeps only in-frame clones here, not all; method: immunoSEQ multiplex PCR. The V and J calls and clone size come from that table; D and trimming were worked out from the DNA. The sample includes around 100,000 clones, roughly 80% of them seen just once. V dropped 0 bases and J dropped 6; count of bases not matched to a gene: 0. CDR1 is SGHNT, CDR2 YYREEE, per germline (reference sequence). The CDR3 has 13 amino acids. This clonotype was obtained from a man aged 45-65 years with acute or convalescent COVID-19. Sample: peripheral blood. V and J are TRBV5-4 and TRBJ2-1, with 7 positions matching TRBD1. The CDR3 nucleotides read TGTGCCAGCAGCTTGGCAGGGGGCAATGAGCAGTTCTTC. Residues: CASSLAGGNEQFF.